These 2 T cell receptor beta chains were sequenced from one sample in a study of CXCR3-negative and CXCR3-positive naive CD8 T cells. The antigens these receptors bind are not known. General study findings and limits: Naive cells that were CXCR3-positive had more hydrophobic TRB CDR3s (compared with CXCR3-negative naive cells).

It was by 5' RACE with UMI labels that the TRB cDNA libraries were prepared. TCRdb reanalyzed the 5' RACE reads and collapses them to one entry per CDR3 protein, without DNA. In all, the sample yields 120,000 to 150,000 distinct CDR3 sequences. The sequenced sample was naive CXCR3+ CD8+ T cells from blood. The subset here: CD45RO-CCR7+CD27+CD95- naive CD8+ T cells expressing CXCR3 (TNR3+). Receptors originate from a human donor in good health. Some clones in this sample may be carry-over from other donors' samples.

J is TRBJ2-7 and V is TRBV29-1; TCRdb outputs TRBD1, but without DNA this stays unchecked. CDR1 is SQVTM, CDR2 ANQGSEA, per germline. This CDR3 comprises 13 residues. This chain's CDR3 is CSIRTVVSYEQYF.

The chain has TRBV27 and TRBJ2-1; TCRdb names TRBD1, which stays unverified in the absence of DNA. In germline, CDR1 is MNHEY, CDR2 SMNVEV (reference sequence). There are 13 residues in the CDR3. CDR3 residues: CASTTGPYNEQFF.